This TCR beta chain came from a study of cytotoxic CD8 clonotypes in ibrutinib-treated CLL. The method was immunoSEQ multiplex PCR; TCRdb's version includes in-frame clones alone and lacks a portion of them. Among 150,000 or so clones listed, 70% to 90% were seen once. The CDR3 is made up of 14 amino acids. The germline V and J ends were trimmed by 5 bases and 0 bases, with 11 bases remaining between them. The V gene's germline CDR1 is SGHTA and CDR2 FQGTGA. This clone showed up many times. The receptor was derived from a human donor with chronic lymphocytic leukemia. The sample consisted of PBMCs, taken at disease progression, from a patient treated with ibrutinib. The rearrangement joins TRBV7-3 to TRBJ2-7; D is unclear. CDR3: CASSPQAHSYEQYF. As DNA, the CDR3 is TGTGCCAGCAGCCCCCAGGCCCACTCCTACGAGCAGTACTTC.